This is a list of T cell receptor beta chains from one sample in a study of OX40 agonist ivuxolimab in advanced cancers. This table comes from immunoSEQ multiplex PCR, and its TCRdb copy is limited to in-frame clones, with some not included. The profile covers 80,000 to 100,000 clones, with about nine tenths appearing a single time and around 0.82% taken by the ten largest. This specimen was CD4+ or CD8+ T cells sorted from blood, taken in a trial of the OX40 agonist ivuxolimab. Receptors originate from an adult with an advanced solid tumor such as melanoma, head and neck, liver or kidney cancer. The CDR3 runs from the conserved cysteine through the conserved F or W. Each record gives: J gene, D gene, V gene, clone size, CDR3 DNA, CDR3 protein. A D gene is named only where the DNA matches it firmly. Where a row states a size, it is once, few, many or the class of an expanded clone; other rows omit it.

TRBJ2-5,-,TRBV5-8,-,TGTGCCAGCAGCTTGGGGGACTCCGCCGGCCAAGAGACCCAGTACTTC,CASSLGDSAGQETQYF
TRBJ2-1,-,TRBV28,-,TGTGCCAGCAGGGGAAATCGGAGGGTAGGGAATGAGCAGTTCTTC,CASRGNRRVGNEQFF
TRBJ1-1,TRBD1,TRBV29-1,-,TGCAGCGACGCCTCGGACAGGGCGACTTTCTTT,CSDASDRATFF
TRBJ2-5,-,TRBV4-2,once,TGTGCCAGCAGCCCTTCCGCAAATAGGTTCCAAGAGACCCAGTACTTC,CASSPSANRFQETQYF
TRBJ1-1,TRBD1,TRBV2,-,TGTGCCAGCAGGACAGGGGACACTGAAGCTTTCTTT,CASRTGDTEAFF
TRBJ1-5,TRBD1,TRBV2,-,TGTGCCAGCGACCGGGACAGCGGGTATCAGCCCCAGCATTTT,CASDRDSGYQPQHF
TRBJ2-5,-,TRBV7-9,-,TGTGCCAGCAGTTACCAGGGGGAGACCCAGTACTTC,CASSYQGETQYF
TRBJ2-7,TRBD2,TRBV5-1,-,TGCGCCAGCAGCCCAGGCGACACGGGGGGGCGGGGCGAGCAGTACTTC,CASSPGDTGGRGEQYF
TRBJ2-3,-,TRBV6-5,-,TGTGCCAGCAGCTATCAGGTTGGCACAGATACGCAGTATTTT,CASSYQVGTDTQYF
TRBJ1-1,-,TRBV18,-,TGTGCCAGCTCACCACCCGAGTACACTGAAGCTTTCTTT,CASSPPEYTEAFF
TRBJ2-3,TRBD1,TRBV6-6,-,TGTGCCAGCGCGAGAGGGGGCGGCGATACGCAGTATTTT,CASARGGGDTQYF
TRBJ2-5,TRBD1,TRBV27,-,TGTGCCAGCAGTATACAGGGGGCGCGGGAGACCCAGTACTTC,CASSIQGARETQYF
TRBJ1-4,-,TRBV28,-,TGTGCCAGCAGTTTACGTGAAAAACTGTTTTTT,CASSLREKLFF
TRBJ2-1,TRBD2,TRBV5-1,-,TGCGCCAGCAGTCGAGTAGCGGGAGGGAATGAGCAGTTCTTC,CASSRVAGGNEQFF
TRBJ2-7,TRBD2,TRBV6-4,-,TGTGCCAGCAGTGACTCCAGGACTAGTATATCCTACGAGCAGTACTTC,CASSDSRTSISYEQYF
TRBJ2-4,TRBD1,TRBV5-6,-,TGTGCCAGCAGCTTTAGTAGGGACAGGGTCTTAAGTGGAGGCATTCAGTACTTC,CASSFSRDRVLSGGIQYF
TRBJ2-7,-,TRBV6-5,-,TGTGCCAGCAGTTACTCACAGGCGGCCTACGAGCAGTACTTC,CASSYSQAAYEQYF
TRBJ1-2,TRBD1,TRBV6-1,-,TGTGCCAGCAGTGAACGGGACAGGGTAATCGGCTACACCTTC,CASSERDRVIGYTF
TRBJ1-1,-,TRBV18,-,TGTGCCAGCTCACCTAACCAGCTGGGGGGCAGAGGAAACACTGAAGCTTTCTTT,CASSPNQLGGRGNTEAFF
TRBJ2-7,-,TRBV7-9,-,TGTGCCAGCAGCTTAGGCGAGAGAGCGTCCTACGAGCAGTACTTC,CASSLGERASYEQYF
TRBJ1-1,-,TRBV18,-,TGTGCCAGCTCACCACCGAGCTCGAGGGAAACTGAAGCTTTCTTT,CASSPPSSRETEAFF
TRBJ2-1,TRBD2,TRBV11-3,-,TGTGCCAGCAGCCCACGGACTAGCGGGAGGGCCAATGAGCAGTTCTTC,CASSPRTSGRANEQFF
TRBJ1-6,-,TRBV28,few,TGTGCCAGCAGTCCATCCGGGACCTGGGCCGGGTCCCTCCACTTT,CASSPSGTWAGSLHF
TRBJ1-2,TRBD1,TRBV2,-,TGTGCCAGCAGGGACAGGGGGCTTTATGGCTACACCTTC,CASRDRGLYGYTF
TRBJ2-1,TRBD2,TRBV7-2,-,TGTGCCAGCAGCTTAGTCGGACTAGCAACAGGTGAGCAGTTCTTC,CASSLVGLATGEQFF
TRBJ2-1,-,TRBV19,-,TGTGCCAGTACTGAGACGAGGGCCCAATACAATGAGCAGTTCTTC,CASTETRAQYNEQFF
TRBJ2-1,-,TRBV6-5,-,TGTGCCAGCCGAGTAAGGGGAACAAATGAGCAGTTCTTC,CASRVRGTNEQFF
TRBJ2-2,TRBD1,TRBV28,-,TGTGCCAGCAGTTTATTTTTGGGGACAGGGGACCTAAACACCGGGGAGCTGTTTTTT,CASSLFLGTGDLNTGELFF
TRBJ2-2,-,TRBV19,-,TGTGCCAGTAGTCTCCCGAACACCGGGGAGCTGTTTTTT,CASSLPNTGELFF
TRBJ2-3,TRBD1,TRBV5-1,-,TGCGCCAGCAGCTCCGGGACAGGGAGCACAGATACGCAGTATTTT,CASSSGTGSTDTQYF
TRBJ1-1,-,TRBV7-9,-,TGTGCCAGCGCTACGGGGGGGCTAAGGAACACTGAAGCTTTCTTT,CASATGGLRNTEAFF
TRBJ1-1,-,TRBV6-5,-,TGTGCCAGCAGTTACTCAAGGCAGGGAAACACTGAAGCTTTCTTT,CASSYSRQGNTEAFF
TRBJ2-2,-,TRBV5-8,-,TGTGCCAGCAGCTTTTTGTTAGAGGTGACCGGGGAGCTGTTTTTT,CASSFLLEVTGELFF
TRBJ2-3,-,TRBV29-1,-,TGCAGCGTCGTACAGGGATCTAGCACAGATACGCAGTATTTT,CSVVQGSSTDTQYF
TRBJ1-5,-,TRBV7-2,-,TGTGCCAGCAGCTTAGACGGCTATAGCAATCAGCCCCAGCATTTT,CASSLDGYSNQPQHF
TRBJ1-1,-,TRBV28,few,TGTGCCAGCAGTCCACACGAGGGGAAGAACACTGAAGCTTTCTTT,CASSPHEGKNTEAFF
TRBJ2-6,-,TRBV27,-,TGTGCCAGCAGTTTATCAGGGTTCAACCCCACTGGGGCCAACGTCCTGACTTTC,CASSLSGFNPTGANVLTF
TRBJ2-1,-,TRBV7-9,-,TGTGCCAGCAGTTCCCCGTCGGGCAATGAGCAGTTCTTC,CASSSPSGNEQFF
TRBJ1-5,TRBD1,TRBV2,-,TGTGCCAGCAGGTTCGGGACAGGGGGCGATCAGCCCCAGCATTTT,CASRFGTGGDQPQHF
TRBJ2-3,TRBD2,TRBV5-4,-,TGTGCCAGCACACTAGCGGACCCTAGCACAGATACGCAGTATTTT,CASTLADPSTDTQYF
TRBJ1-2,-,TRBV5-1,-,TGCGCCAGCAGCTTCCCCGGGACCTATGGCTACACCTTC,CASSFPGTYGYTF
TRBJ2-7,TRBD2,TRBV2,-,TGTGCCAGCAGTGAAGAGTGGACTAGTATCGCGCAGTACTTC,CASSEEWTSIAQYF
TRBJ2-1,-,TRBV21-1,-,TGTGCCAGCAGCCCTCGTGAGCGGGAGAAGGAGGAGCAGTTCTTC,CASSPREREKEEQFF
TRBJ2-2,-,TRBV11-2,-,TGTGCCAGCAGCTTAGATCGTGGACCCACTACCGGGGAGCTGTTTTTT,CASSLDRGPTTGELFF
TRBJ2-1,-,TRBV5-1,once,TGCGCCAGCAGCTTGCCAGGGACCAATGAGCAGTTCTTC,CASSLPGTNEQFF
TRBJ2-1,TRBD2,TRBV19,-,TGTGCCAGTAGTCTCCGGCGACTAGCGGACAATGAGCAGTTCTTC,CASSLRRLADNEQFF
TRBJ1-2,-,TRBV4-1,few,TGCGCCAGCAGCCAAGTGGTCAGATCGGACGGTAACTATGGCTACACCTTC,CASSQVVRSDGNYGYTF
TRBJ1-6,-,TRBV6-5,-,TGTGCCAGCAGTTACTCTCAGATGGGGAATTCACCCCTCCACTTT,CASSYSQMGNSPLHF
TRBJ1-4,-,TRBV30,once,TGTGCCTGGAAGAGGGGGGCAGGACCGAATGAAAAACTGTTTTTT,CAWKRGAGPNEKLFF
TRBJ2-5,-,TRBV6-6,-,TGTGCCAGCAGGGCTACGGGAGTACAAGAGACCCAGTACTTC,CASRATGVQETQYF
TRBJ2-6,TRBD1,TRBV28,-,TGTGCCAGCAGTCGGGGACAGGGGGCCCCTGGGGCCAACGTCCTGACTTTC,CASSRGQGAPGANVLTF
TRBJ1-1,TRBD1,TRBV5-1,-,TGCGCCAGCAGAAACCAGGGGGATTACACTGAAGCTTTCTTT,CASRNQGDYTEAFF
TRBJ1-1,-,TRBV19,-,TGTGCCAGTAGTAAGGAGGGCCTGAACACTGAAGCTTTCTTT,CASSKEGLNTEAFF
TRBJ2-7,TRBD1,TRBV28,-,TGTGCCAGCAGTCTTACCCTAACCGGGACAGGGCCCTACGAGCAGTACTTC,CASSLTLTGTGPYEQYF
TRBJ2-3,-,TRBV12-5,-,TGTGCTAGTGGTTCAAGACAGAGACCTAGCACAGATACGCAGTATTTT,CASGSRQRPSTDTQYF
TRBJ2-5,TRBD1,TRBV7-9,-,TGTGCCAGCAGCCGGACAGGGGCAGAGACCCAGTACTTC,CASSRTGAETQYF